The 28 T cell receptor beta chains given below trace back to one sample, sequenced in a study of T cell changes during pregnancy in multiple sclerosis. Method: immunoSEQ multiplex PCR; TCRdb's copy keeps in-frame clones and lacks some. The table includes roughly 68,000 clones, 92% detected once. The sample here was peripheral blood, taken in the second trimester of pregnancy. The receptors were sampled from a female donor in good health, enrolled as a control in a pregnancy study.

The rearrangement links TRBV12-2 to TRBJ2-7; the table's D call, TRBD2, was not checked against the DNA. TRBV12-2 is recorded as a pseudogene. The CDR3 extends over 11 amino acids. Here the CDR3 reads CASRSSYEQYF. DNA for the CDR3: TGTGCAAGTCGCTCGTCCTACGAGCAGTACTTC.

The rearrangement uses TRBV5-1 and TRBJ2-3; TRBD1 matches at 8 bases. CDR3 length equals 15 residues. Germline CDR1 and CDR2: SGHRS and YFSETQ. With 0 bases clipped from V and 5 bases from J, the junction kept 5 bases outside the gene matches. The chain's CDR3 is CASSLGRGPVDTQYF. DNA for the CDR3: TGCGCCAGCAGCTTGGGCAGGGGGCCTGTAGATACGCAGTATTTT. Combining the CDR3 with reference TRBV5-1 and TRBJ2-3 gives the whole variable domain KAGVTQTPRYLIKTRGQQVTLSCSPISGHRSVSWYQQTPGQGLQFLFEYFSETQRNKGNFPGRFSGRQFSNSRSEMNVSTLELGDSALYLCASSLGRGPVDTQYFGPGTRLTVL.

Comments on this clone: Mismatch with germline at one junction end may stem from a read error. This chain joins TRBV7-7 and TRBJ2-2; D remains ambiguous. CDR3 size: 13 residues. Germline loops: CDR1 SSHAT, CDR2 FNYEAQ (reference sequence). In DNA form, the CDR3 reads TGTGCTAGCAGCCTTGAGGCGACCGGGGAGCTGTTTTTT. This encodes CASSLEATGELFF. Looking up the rest from reference TRBV7-7 and TRBJ2-2 gives the full variable domain: GAGVSQSPRYKVTKRGQDVTLRCDPISSHATLYWYQQALGQGPEFLTYFNYEAQPDKSGLPSDRFSAERPEGSISTLTIQRTEQRDSAMYRCASSLEATGELFFGEGSRLTVL.

This chain connects TRBV12-5 to TRBJ2-2; TRBD1 matches at 7 bases. In germline, CDR1 is LGHNT, CDR2 FRNRAP. With V trimmed by 5 bases and J by 6 bases, 15 bases remained unmatched. This CDR3 is 17 amino acids long. In nucleotides, the CDR3 is TGTGCTAGTGGTCTGACCAGGGGGTATAATGACGCCGGGGAGCTGTTTTTT. Encoded protein: CASGLTRGYNDAGELFF.

This clone was picked up one time. This chain uses TRBV7-6 with TRBJ1-3; no reliable D call. Trimming took off 3 bases at V and 0 bases at J, with 21 bases between the two ends. The CDR3 extends over 19 amino acids. The germline V gene has CDR1 SGHVS and CDR2 FNYEAQ. DNA of the CDR3: TGTGCCAGCAGCTTGGGAGTCGTTGTCGAGGAGAGCTCTGGAAACACCATATATTTT. Protein: CASSLGVVVEESSGNTIYF.

The rearrangement uses TRBV7-2 and TRBJ2-1, with 7 bases fitting TRBD2. The CDR3 runs to 14 residues. With V trimmed by 11 bases and J by 8 bases, 15 bases remained unmatched. The germline V gene has CDR1 SGHTA and CDR2 FQGNSA. CDR3 amino acids: CALGGGRVRDEQFF. CDR3 DNA: TGTGCCCTGGGGGGTGGGAGGGTCAGGGATGAGCAGTTCTTC.

This chain connects TRBV19 to TRBJ2-3; 9 positions agree with TRBD2. Germline CDR1 reads LNHDA; CDR2 reads SQIVND (reference sequence). The CDR3 covers 16 residues. Trimming removed 4 bases from V and 0 bases from J; junction bases left unmatched: 5. This CDR3 reads CASSTASGASTDTQYF. The CDR3 nucleotides are TGTGCCAGTAGTACGGCTAGCGGGGCTAGCACAGATACGCAGTATTTT.

This chain joins TRBV19 and TRBJ2-3, with D possibly TRBD2 on 6 matching bases. CDR1 is LNHDA, CDR2 SQIVND, per germline (reference sequence). The CDR3 extends over 14 amino acids. V shed 8 bases and J shed 2 bases, with 14 bases lying between them. The CDR3 is CASASGVDTDTQYF. CDR3 bases: TGTGCCAGTGCCTCGGGAGTGGACACAGATACGCAGTATTTT. Full variable domain (outside the CDR3, taken from reference TRBV19 and TRBJ2-3): DGGITQSPKYLFRKEGQNVTLSCEQNLNHDAMYWYRQDPGQGLRLIYYSQIVNDFQKGDIAEGYSVSREKKESFPLTVTSAQKNPTAFYLCASASGVDTDTQYFGPGTRLTVL.

The V call is TRBV6-5, the J call TRBJ2-1; the match to TRBD1 covers 9 bases. V lost 5 bases and J lost 6; bases outside the gene matches: 5. CDR1 is MNHEY and CDR2 is SVGAGI in the germline V gene. This CDR3 is built from 14 residues. Here the CDR3 DNA reads TGTGCCAGCAGTCGGGACAGGGTGTCCAATGAGCAGTTCTTC. Amino acid sequence: CASSRDRVSNEQFF.

The rearrangement uses TRBV5-1 and TRBJ1-1; TRBD1 aligns across 9 bases. There are 15 residues in the CDR3. Losses at the gene ends were 4 bases for V and 5 bases for J; bases not matched to a gene: 9. The germline CDR1 and CDR2 sequences are SGHRS and YFSETQ. The CDR3 sequence: CASSNKQGAGTEAFF. In nucleotides, the CDR3 is TGCGCCAGCAGCAACAAACAGGGGGCAGGAACTGAAGCTTTCTTT.

The chain recombines TRBV28 with TRBJ1-5; 8 nucleotides align to TRBD1. V trimming: 5 bases; J trimming: 7 bases; junction bases outside the gene matches: 13. CDR1 and CDR2 from the germline V gene are MDHEN and SYDVKM. CDR3 length equals 16 residues. As DNA, the CDR3 is TGTGCCAGCAGTCTAACGAGGACAGGGACGAAGCAGCCCCAGCATTTT. Amino acid sequence: CASSLTRTGTKQPQHF.

The genes are TRBV27 and TRBJ1-2; TRBD1 agrees at 7 bases. This CDR3 has 16 residues. Germline V CDR1 and CDR2: MNHEY, SMNVEV (reference sequence). V trimming: 0 bases; J trimming: 6 bases; junction bases outside the gene matches: 10. CDR3 nucleotide sequence: TGTGCCAGCAGTTTATCGCGACAGGGAAGGGCACATGGCTACACCTTC. Its protein is CASSLSRQGRAHGYTF.

V usage is TRBV6-5 and J usage is TRBJ2-7, with 10 bases aligning to TRBD2. Germline values: CDR1 MNHEY, CDR2 SVGAGI. The V segment lost 4 bases and the J segment 7 bases; nucleotides outside the gene matches: 10. The CDR3 is 15 residues long. In DNA form, the CDR3 reads TGTGCCAGCAGTTTTCGTAGCGGGAGGCGGGAAGAGCAGTACTTC. As protein: CASSFRSGRREEQYF.

The chain recombines TRBV6-6 with TRBJ1-5; weak D call: TRBD1 (5 bases). Germline CDR1 MNHNY, CDR2 SVGAGI (reference sequence). CDR3 size: 13 residues. The V end was cut by 5 bases, the J end by 10 bases, with 15 bases between. CDR3 loop: CASSAIAGPPQHF. CDR3 nucleotides: TGTGCCAGCAGTGCCATCGCGGGACCTCCCCAGCATTTT.

The chain is built from TRBV2 and TRBJ1-4, with 8 bases lining up with TRBD1. Germline V CDR1 and CDR2: SNHLY, FYNNEI. CDR3 length equals 14 residues. The V gene end was trimmed by 7 bases and the J gene end by 4 bases; junction bases not matched to a gene: 5. CDR3 DNA sequence: TGTGCCAGCAAAGCGGGACAGGATAATGAAAAACTGTTTTTT. It translates to CASKAGQDNEKLFF.

The chain couples TRBV6-1 to TRBJ1-5; D gene ambiguous. V was pared by 1 base and J by 7 bases, with 8 bases between. The CDR3 contains 13 residues. The V gene's germline CDR1 is MNHNS and CDR2 SASEGT. In DNA form, the CDR3 reads TGTGCCAGCAGTGAAGTGGCGGGCCAGCCCCAGCATTTT. This sequence encodes CASSEVAGQPQHF.

This chain joins TRBV30 and TRBJ2-5, with 7 bases fitting TRBD2. The CDR3 runs to 13 residues. With V trimmed by 0 bases and J by 7 bases, 5 bases remained unmatched. CDR1 is GTSNPN, CDR2 SVGIG, per germline (reference sequence). The CDR3 DNA sequence: TGTGCCTGGAGTGTAACGGGGGAGGGGACCCAGTACTTC. This translates into CAWSVTGEGTQYF.

The chain couples TRBV19 to TRBJ1-5; possibly TRBD1 for D (6 bases). CDR1 and CDR2 (germline): LNHDA, SQIVND (reference sequence). V was shortened by 5 bases and J by 4 bases, with 15 bases between the two germline ends. The CDR3 is 15 residues long. The CDR3 nucleotides are TGTGCCAGTAGTTTGGGGGCGGTGGGGAATCAGCCCCAGCATTTT. It is translated as CASSLGAVGNQPQHF.

The rearrangement links TRBV7-8 to TRBJ1-5; D is uncertain. The V end lost 2 bases, the J end lost 4 bases, and 15 bases lay between the germline ends. The CDR3 runs to 16 residues. The germline gives CDR1 SGHVS, CDR2 FQNEAQ. This CDR3 is CASSLNLGRENQPQHF. The CDR3 nucleotides read TGTGCCAGCAGCTTAAATCTCGGACGGGAGAATCAGCCCCAGCATTTT.

This clone appeared a few times. The CDR3 nucleotides are TGTGCCAGCAGCCTAACTAGCGCCGGGGAGCTGTTTTTT. Encoded protein: CASSLTSAGELFF. The chain combines TRBV11-2 with TRBJ2-2; 7 nucleotides align to TRBD2. In germline, CDR1 is SGHAT, CDR2 FQNNGV. With V trimmed by 5 bases and J by 6 bases, 3 bases remained unmatched. This CDR3 region has 13 residues.

CDR3 sequence: CASSQDLEGASYNEQFF. The CDR3 DNA reads TGCGCCAGCAGCCAAGACCTGGAGGGGGCCTCCTACAATGAGCAGTTCTTC. V gene TRBV4-3 combines with J gene TRBJ2-1; maybe TRBD1 (7 bases). The V and J ends lost 0 bases and 0 bases respectively, with 12 bases between them. The CDR3 runs to 17 residues. Germline-derived CDR1 and CDR2 are LGHNA and YSLEER.

The chain combines TRBV19 with TRBJ2-1, with 15 bases lining up with TRBD2. V trimming: 6 bases; J trimming: 7 bases; junction bases outside the gene matches: 1. Germline CDR1 is LNHDA and CDR2 is SQIVND (reference sequence). The CDR3 runs 14 residues. The CDR3 spells CASSGLAGGNEQFF. The CDR3 nucleotides are TGTGCCAGTAGCGGACTAGCGGGAGGGAATGAGCAGTTCTTC.

In DNA form, the CDR3 reads TGTGCCAGCGGACCGGCACAGGAACCCTACGAGCAGTACTTC. Translated: CASGPAQEPYEQYF. This chain uses TRBV27 with TRBJ2-7, with a possible D match to TRBD1 (5 bases). CDR3 length: 14 residues. Germline-derived CDR1 and CDR2 are MNHEY and SMNVEV (reference sequence). V lost 8 bases to trimming and J lost 2 bases, with 16 bases between them.

The chain couples TRBV6-6 to TRBJ2-7; 7 bases match TRBD2. This CDR3 contains 15 residues. The germline gives CDR1 MNHNY, CDR2 SVGAGI (reference sequence). With 0 bases clipped from V and 3 bases from J, the junction kept 5 bases outside the gene matches. CDR3 nucleotides: TGTGCCAGCAGTTACTCCACTAGCGTCGTCTACGAGCAGTACTTC. Protein product: CASSYSTSVVYEQYF.

The chain links TRBV30 to TRBJ2-6, with D possibly being TRBD2 (5 bases). V lost 2 bases, J lost 1 base, and 9 bases lay in between. CDR3 length: 15 amino acids. The germline V gene has CDR1 GTSNPN and CDR2 SVGIG (reference sequence). CDR3 sequence: CAWSRPGSGANVLTF. As DNA, the CDR3 is TGTGCCTGGAGTCGCCCGGGGTCTGGGGCCAACGTCCTGACTTTC.

The chain is built from TRBV2 and TRBJ2-7; 9 nucleotides match TRBD1. CDR3 length equals 15 residues. After removal of 4 bases from V and 1 base from J, the junction contained 5 bases not matched to a gene. Germline V gene sequence: CDR1 SNHLY, CDR2 FYNNEI. The CDR3 region is CASSGRTGASYEQYF. The DNA for the CDR3 is TGTGCCAGCAGTGGCAGGACAGGGGCATCCTACGAGCAGTACTTC.

The chain is built from TRBV7-9 and TRBJ1-1, with D perhaps TRBD1 (6 bases). The length of the CDR3 is 16 residues. Germline lookup yields CDR1 SEHNR and CDR2 FQNEAQ (reference sequence). V was trimmed by 3 bases and J by 0 bases, leaving 14 bases between them. This CDR3 is CASSFGQGSMNTEAFF. The CDR3 DNA sequence: TGTGCCAGCAGCTTCGGTCAGGGGTCGATGAACACTGAAGCTTTCTTT.

There are a few counts of this clone. The chain links TRBV6-6 to TRBJ2-7, with a weak D call TRBD1 (7 bases). This CDR3 spans 14 amino acids. The V end was cut by 6 bases, the J end by 1 base, with 13 bases between. CDR1 and CDR2 from the germline V gene are MNHNY and SVGAGI (reference sequence). DNA of the CDR3: TGTGCCAGCAGGGGGGGACAGCCGTCCTACGAGCAGTACTTC. Protein product: CASRGGQPSYEQYF.